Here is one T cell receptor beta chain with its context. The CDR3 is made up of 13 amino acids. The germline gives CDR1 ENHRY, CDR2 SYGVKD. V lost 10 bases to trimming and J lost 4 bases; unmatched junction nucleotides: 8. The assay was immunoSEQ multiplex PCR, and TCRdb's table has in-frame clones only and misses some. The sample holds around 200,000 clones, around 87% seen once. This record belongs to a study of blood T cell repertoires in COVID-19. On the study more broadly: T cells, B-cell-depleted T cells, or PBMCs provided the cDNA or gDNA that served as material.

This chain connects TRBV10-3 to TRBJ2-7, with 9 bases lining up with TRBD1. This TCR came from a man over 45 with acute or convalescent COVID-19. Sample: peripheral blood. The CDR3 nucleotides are TGTGCCAGCATGACAGGGGGAAATTACGAGCAGTACTTC. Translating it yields CASMTGGNYEQYF.